The rows below give T cell receptor beta chains drawn from one sample of a study of T-cell memory formation after mild COVID-19. In TCRdb, the 5' RACE reads were re-called with MiXCR into one record per CDR3 protein. The sample shows about 140,000 distinct CDR3 sequences, more than 13% of them seen only once. Material for sequencing was PBMCs or a T cell subset sorted from them (not recorded which). These receptors came from an adult woman who had mild COVID-19 (a few samples of this study predate the infection). Cell type and time point are not known. Each CDR3 is given without its conserved first and last residue. Each record gives: CDR3 length, V gene, CDR3 protein.

13 | TRBV20-1 | SARDLFGQGSEQY
9 | TRBV20-1 | SARGLAEQY
14 | TRBV9 | ASSEGGGRTTGEQY
14 | TRBV6-5 | ASSYSPGPGGDTQY
11 | TRBV27 | ASSLGSTYGYT
12 | TRBV19 | ASTLTPGAGEAF
11 | TRBV29-1 | SVVGGDDQPQH
12 | TRBV27 | ASSLSRVYTEAF
10 | TRBV3-1 | ASSQRGYGYT
11 | TRBV15 | ATTDTSYNEQF
17 | TRBV5-1 | ASRPGLAGFLGGADTQY
10 | TRBV12-5 | ASGSRVGGYT
11 | TRBV7-7 | ASSPGRSYEQY
10 | TRBV7-9 | ASSPLANEQF
13 | TRBV14 | ASSQYAGTSYEQY
9 | TRBV4-1 | ASSQAAEQY
14 | TRBV4-3 | ASSQVGFGGSNEQY
13 | TRBV20-1 | SARDVEGNYNEQF
11 | TRBV5-6 | ASSHITQETQY
12 | TRBV30 | AWSVPGGNQPQH
14 | TRBV29-1 | SVEDIVGGPKETQY
13 | TRBV9 | ASSFDDSSNQPQH
14 | TRBV13 | ASSPLSGGVSDTQY
16 | TRBV7-7 | ASSLATGGRMGGGELF
12 | TRBV3-1 | ASSQVGLLYEQY
16 | TRBV3-1 | ASSQGEAGGPGPYEQY
14 | TRBV6-6 | ASSYSIGGITGELF
13 | TRBV13 | ASSAGARGAHEQY
13 | TRBV12-3/TRBV12-4 | ASSLSPGLITEAF
12 | TRBV3-1 | ASTLGQGNYEQY
14 | TRBV5-6 | ASSPSGRGSDYGYT
11 | TRBV6-2/TRBV6-3 | ASSPRGRYEQY
11 | TRBV7-9 | ASSISSGNEQF
13 | TRBV20-1 | SARDRTGGSYEQY
11 | TRBV4-3 | ASSQARAVEAF
13 | TRBV24-1 | ATGLGAGVQDTQY
13 | TRBV12-3/TRBV12-4 | ASSFSGGDPYEQY
10 | TRBV6-5 | ASSYSGGEQF
14 | TRBV7-3 | ASSPFVSAGTDTQY
14 | TRBV6-6 | ASSYRDRGILNEQF
15 | TRBV27 | ASSLFGAGGNTGELF
13 | TRBV7-2 | ASSSGTATYNEQF